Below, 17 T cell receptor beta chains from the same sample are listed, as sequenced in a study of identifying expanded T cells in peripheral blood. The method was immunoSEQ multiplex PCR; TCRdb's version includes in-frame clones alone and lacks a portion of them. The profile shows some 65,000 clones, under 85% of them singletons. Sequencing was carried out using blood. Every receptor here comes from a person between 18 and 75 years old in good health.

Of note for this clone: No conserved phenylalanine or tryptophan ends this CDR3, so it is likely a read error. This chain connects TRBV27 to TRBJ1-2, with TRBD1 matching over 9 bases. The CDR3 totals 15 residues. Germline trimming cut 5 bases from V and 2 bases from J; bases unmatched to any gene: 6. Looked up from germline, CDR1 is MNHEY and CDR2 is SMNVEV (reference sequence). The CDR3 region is CASSQSTGGNYGYTL. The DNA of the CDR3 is TGTGCCAGCAGTCAATCGACAGGGGGGAACTATGGCTACACCCTC.

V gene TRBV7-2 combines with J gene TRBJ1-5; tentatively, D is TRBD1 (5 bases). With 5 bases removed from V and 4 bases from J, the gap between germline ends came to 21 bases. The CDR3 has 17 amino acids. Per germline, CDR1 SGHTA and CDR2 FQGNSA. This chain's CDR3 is CASSHPPGTGGNQPQHF. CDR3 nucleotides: TGTGCCAGCAGCCATCCCCCCGGAACAGGAGGTAATCAGCCCCAGCATTTT. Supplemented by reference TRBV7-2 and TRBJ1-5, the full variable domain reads GAGVSQSPSNKVTEKGKDVELRCDPISGHTALYWYRQSLGQGLEFLIYFQGNSAPDKSGLPSDRFSAERTGGSVSTLTIQRTQQEDSAVYLCASSHPPGTGGNQPQHFGDGTRLSIL.

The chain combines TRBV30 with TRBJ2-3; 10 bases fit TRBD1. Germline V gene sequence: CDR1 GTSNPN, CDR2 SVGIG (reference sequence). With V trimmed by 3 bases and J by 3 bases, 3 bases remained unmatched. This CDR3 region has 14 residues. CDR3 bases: TGTGCCTGGAGGAGGACAGGGGGAACAGATACGCAGTATTTT. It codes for CAWRRTGGTDTQYF. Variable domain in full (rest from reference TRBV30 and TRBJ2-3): SQTIHQWPATLVQPVGSPLSLECTVEGTSNPNLYWYRQAAGRGLQLLFYSVGIGQISSEVPQNLSASRPQDRQFILSSKKLLLSDSGFYLCAWRRTGGTDTQYFGPGTRLTVL.

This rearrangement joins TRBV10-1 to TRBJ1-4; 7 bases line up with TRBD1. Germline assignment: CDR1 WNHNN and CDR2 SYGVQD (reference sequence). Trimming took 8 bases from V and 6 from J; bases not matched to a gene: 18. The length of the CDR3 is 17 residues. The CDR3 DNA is TGCGCCAGCTCGCCCGCGGACAGGCAAAGGCAGGATGAAAAACTGTTTTTT. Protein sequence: CASSPADRQRQDEKLFF.

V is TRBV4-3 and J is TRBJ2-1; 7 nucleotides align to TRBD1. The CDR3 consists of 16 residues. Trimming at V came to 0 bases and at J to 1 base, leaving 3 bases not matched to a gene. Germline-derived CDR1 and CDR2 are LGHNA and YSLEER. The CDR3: CASSQDDRDSYNEQFF. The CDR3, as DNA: TGCGCCAGCAGCCAAGACGACAGGGATTCCTACAATGAGCAGTTCTTC.

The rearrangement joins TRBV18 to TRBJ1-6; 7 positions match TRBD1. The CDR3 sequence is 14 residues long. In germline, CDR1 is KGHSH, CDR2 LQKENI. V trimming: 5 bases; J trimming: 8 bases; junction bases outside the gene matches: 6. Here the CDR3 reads CASSSRQGDSPLHF. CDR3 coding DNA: TGTGCCAGCTCATCACGACAGGGCGATTCACCCCTCCACTTT.

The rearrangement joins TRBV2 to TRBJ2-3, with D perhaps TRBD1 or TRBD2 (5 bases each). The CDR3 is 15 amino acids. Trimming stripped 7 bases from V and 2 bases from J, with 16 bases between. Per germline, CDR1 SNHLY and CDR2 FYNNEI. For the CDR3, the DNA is TGTGCCAGCAAGTCCCGGGACCGGCCCACAGATACGCAGTATTTT. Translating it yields CASKSRDRPTDTQYF.

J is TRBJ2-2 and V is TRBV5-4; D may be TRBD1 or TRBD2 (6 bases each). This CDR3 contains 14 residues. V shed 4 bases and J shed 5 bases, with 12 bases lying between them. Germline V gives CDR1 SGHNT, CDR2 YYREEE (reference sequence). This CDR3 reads CASSPRGETGELFF. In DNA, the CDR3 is TGTGCCAGCAGCCCGAGGGGGGAAACCGGGGAGCTGTTTTTT.

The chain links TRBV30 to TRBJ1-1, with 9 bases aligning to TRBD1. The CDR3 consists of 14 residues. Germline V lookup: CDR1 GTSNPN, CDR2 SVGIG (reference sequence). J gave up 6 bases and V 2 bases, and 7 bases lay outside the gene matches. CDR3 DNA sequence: TGTGCCTGGAGTTGGGGACAGGGAGTCCCTGAAGCTTTCTTT. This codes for CAWSWGQGVPEAFF. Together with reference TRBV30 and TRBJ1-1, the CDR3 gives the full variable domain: SQTIHQWPATLVQPVGSPLSLECTVEGTSNPNLYWYRQAAGRGLQLLFYSVGIGQISSEVPQNLSASRPQDRQFILSSKKLLLSDSGFYLCAWSWGQGVPEAFFGQGTRLTVV.

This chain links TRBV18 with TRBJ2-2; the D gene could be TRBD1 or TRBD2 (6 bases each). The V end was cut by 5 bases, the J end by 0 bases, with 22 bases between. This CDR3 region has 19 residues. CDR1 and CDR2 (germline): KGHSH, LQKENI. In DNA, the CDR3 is TGTGCCAGCTCAACTGCTCGGGGGCGCTTTCAGTCGAACACCGGGGAGCTGTTTTTT. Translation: CASSTARGRFQSNTGELFF. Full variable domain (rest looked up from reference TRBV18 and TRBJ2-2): NAGVMQNPRHLVRRRGQEARLRCSPMKGHSHVYWYRQLPEEGLKFMVYLQKENIIDESGMPKERFSAEFPKEGPSILRIQQVVRGDSAAYFCASSTARGRFQSNTGELFFGEGSRLTVL.

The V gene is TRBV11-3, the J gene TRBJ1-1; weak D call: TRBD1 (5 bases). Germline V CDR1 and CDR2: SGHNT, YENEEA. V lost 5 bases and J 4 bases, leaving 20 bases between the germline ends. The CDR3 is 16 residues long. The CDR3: CASSRFSGTVVTEAFF. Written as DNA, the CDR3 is TGTGCCAGCAGCCGGTTCTCCGGGACGGTGGTCACTGAAGCTTTCTTT.

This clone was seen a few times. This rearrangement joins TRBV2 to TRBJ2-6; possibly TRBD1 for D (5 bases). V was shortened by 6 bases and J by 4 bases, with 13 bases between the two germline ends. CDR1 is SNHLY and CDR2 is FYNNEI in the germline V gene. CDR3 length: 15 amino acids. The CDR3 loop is CASSPREAGANVLTF. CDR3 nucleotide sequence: TGTGCCAGCAGCCCCAGGGAAGCAGGGGCCAACGTCCTGACTTTC.

CDR3 sequence: CASSVAGSYNEQFF. CDR3 nucleotide sequence: TGTGCCAGCAGCGTGGCAGGCTCCTACAATGAGCAGTTCTTC. This chain joins TRBV9 and TRBJ2-1; D is uncertain. The CDR3 is made up of 14 amino acids. V was pared by 2 bases and J by 0 bases, with 6 bases between. Germline CDR1 and CDR2: SGDLS and YYNGEE.

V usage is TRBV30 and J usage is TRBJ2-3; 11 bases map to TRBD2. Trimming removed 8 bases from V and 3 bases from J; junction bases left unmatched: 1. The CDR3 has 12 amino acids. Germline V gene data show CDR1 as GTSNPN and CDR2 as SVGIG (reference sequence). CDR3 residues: CAGTSGTDTQYF. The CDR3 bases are TGTGCCGGGACTAGCGGAACAGATACGCAGTATTTT.

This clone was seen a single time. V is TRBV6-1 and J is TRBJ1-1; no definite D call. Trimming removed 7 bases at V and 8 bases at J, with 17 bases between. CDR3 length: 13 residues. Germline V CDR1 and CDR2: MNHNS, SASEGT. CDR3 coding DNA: TGTGCCAGCATCCTTAGGGAGTCTGGCGAAGCTTTCTTT. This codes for CASILRESGEAFF.

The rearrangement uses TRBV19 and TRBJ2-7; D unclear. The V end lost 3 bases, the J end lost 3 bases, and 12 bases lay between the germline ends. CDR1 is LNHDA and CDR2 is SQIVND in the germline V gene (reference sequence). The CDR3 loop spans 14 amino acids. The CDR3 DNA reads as TGTGCCAGTAGTATGAGTGCTTCGGGCTACGAGCAGTACTTC. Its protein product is CASSMSASGYEQYF.

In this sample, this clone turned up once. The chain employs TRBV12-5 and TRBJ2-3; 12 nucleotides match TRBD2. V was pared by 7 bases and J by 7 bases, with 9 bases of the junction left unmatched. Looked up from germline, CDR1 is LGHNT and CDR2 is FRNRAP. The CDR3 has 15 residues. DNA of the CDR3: TGTGCTAGTGTCCCGACTAGCGGGGGAGGAAATACGCAGTATTTT. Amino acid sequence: CASVPTSGGGNTQYF.